This T cell receptor beta chain is from a study of T-cell reconstitution after alpha-beta-depleted transplantation in children. This CDR3 has 18 residues. V trimming: 0 bases; J trimming: 13 bases; junction bases outside the gene matches: 20. Germline V gene sequence: CDR1 SGHDT, CDR2 YYEEEE. Preparation of the TCRbeta library involved a method that used unique molecular identifiers. TCRdb passed the PCR reads through MiXCR, listing each CDR3 protein once. This sample has roughly 190,000 distinct CDR3 sequences, with roughly 15% found just once. The chain employs TRBV5-6 and TRBJ1-5; 9 bases match TRBD1. The receptor was derived from a human donor who donated a stem cell graft to a child with acute lymphoblastic leukemia. This specimen was PBMCs from the stem cell graft donor, taken from the stem cell graft. The CDR3 loop reads CASSLGAGTGIGPPGQHF. The CDR3 DNA follows: TGTGCCAGCAGCTTGGGAGCCGGGACAGGGATAGGACCGCCGGGGCAGCATTTT.